The count of the clone carrying this TCR beta chain is one. Its specificity is unknown. Profiled with immunoSEQ multiplex PCR; TCRdb holds only in-frame clones, not every one. This sample carries 240,000 or so clones, more than 75% of them seen once, and the ten largest clones take roughly a tenth. Regarding treatment: some 20 received Ad26.COV2.S at low or high dose, single or two shots; 5 received placebo; per-sample allocation not given. All samples were drawn on day 63, counting from the first vaccine or placebo injection. Boston hosted the donor, who was an adult aged 18-55 years. Vaccination used an Ad26 vector expressing Wuhan-strain SARS-CoV-2 spike. The CDR3 extends over 12 amino acids. CDR1 is SEHNR and CDR2 is FQNEAQ in the germline V gene (reference sequence). Trimming took 8 bases from V and 5 from J, leaving 12 bases between them. This record comes from a study of Ad26.COV2.S vaccination and SARS-CoV-2 variants. Study-level findings and limits: TCR breadth and depth analyses may have underestimated total T cell responses.

This receptor was taken from a person aged 18-65 years who received the Ad26.COV2.S COVID-19 vaccine or a placebo. This chain uses TRBV7-9 with TRBJ1-1; the D gene is possibly TRBD1 (5 bases). The material was peripheral blood, obtained in a trial of Ad26.COV2.S vaccine versus placebo. The CDR3 DNA follows: TGTGCCAGCGTCCCCGGGGGGACTGAAGCTTTCTTT. It specifies CASVPGGTEAFF.